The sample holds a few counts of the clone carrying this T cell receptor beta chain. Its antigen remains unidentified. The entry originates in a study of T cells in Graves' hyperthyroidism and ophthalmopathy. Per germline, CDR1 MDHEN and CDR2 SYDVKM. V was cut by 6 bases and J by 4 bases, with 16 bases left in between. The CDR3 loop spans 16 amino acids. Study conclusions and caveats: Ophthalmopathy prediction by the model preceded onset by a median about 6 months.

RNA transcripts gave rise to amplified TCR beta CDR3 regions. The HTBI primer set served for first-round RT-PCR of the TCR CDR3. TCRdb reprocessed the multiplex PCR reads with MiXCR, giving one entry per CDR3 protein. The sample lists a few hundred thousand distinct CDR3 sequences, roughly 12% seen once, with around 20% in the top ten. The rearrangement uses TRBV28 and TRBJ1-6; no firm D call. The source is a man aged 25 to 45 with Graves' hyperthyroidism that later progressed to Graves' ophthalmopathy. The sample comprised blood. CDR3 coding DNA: TGTGCCAGCAGGGCCATGCGGCAGAAGTATAATTCACCCCTCCACTTT. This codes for CASRAMRQKYNSPLHF. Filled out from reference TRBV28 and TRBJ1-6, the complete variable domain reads DVKVTQSSRYLVKRTGEKVFLECVQDMDHENMFWYRQDPGLGLRLIYFSYDVKMKEKGDIPEGYSVSREKKERFSLILESASTNQTSMYLCASRAMRQKYNSPLHFGNGTRLTVT.